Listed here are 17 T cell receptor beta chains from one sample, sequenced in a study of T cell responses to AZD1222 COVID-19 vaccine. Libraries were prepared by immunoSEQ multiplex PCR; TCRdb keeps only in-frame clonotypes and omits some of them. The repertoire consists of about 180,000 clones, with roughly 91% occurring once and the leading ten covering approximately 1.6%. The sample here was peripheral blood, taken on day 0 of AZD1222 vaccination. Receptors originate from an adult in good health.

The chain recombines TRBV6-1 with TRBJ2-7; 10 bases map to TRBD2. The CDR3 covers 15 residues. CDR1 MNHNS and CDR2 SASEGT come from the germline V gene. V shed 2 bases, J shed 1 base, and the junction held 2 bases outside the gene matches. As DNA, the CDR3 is TGTGCCAGCAGTGAACCGGGACTAGCGTCCTACGAGCAGTACTTC. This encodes CASSEPGLASYEQYF.

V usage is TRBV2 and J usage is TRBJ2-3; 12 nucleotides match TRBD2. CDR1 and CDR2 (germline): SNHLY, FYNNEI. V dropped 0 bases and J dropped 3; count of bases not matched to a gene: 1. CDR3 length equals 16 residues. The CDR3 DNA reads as TGTGCCAGCAGTGAAGCCGGGACTAGCGGGACAGATACGCAGTATTTT. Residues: CASSEAGTSGTDTQYF.

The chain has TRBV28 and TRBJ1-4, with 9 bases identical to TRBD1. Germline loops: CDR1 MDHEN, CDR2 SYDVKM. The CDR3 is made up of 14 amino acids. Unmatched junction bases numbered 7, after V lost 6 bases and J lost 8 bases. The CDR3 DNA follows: TGTGCCAGCAGCTCCGGGACAGGGCGGGAAAAACTGTTTTTT. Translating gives CASSSGTGREKLFF. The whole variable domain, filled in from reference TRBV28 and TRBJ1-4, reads DVKVTQSSRYLVKRTGEKVFLECVQDMDHENMFWYRQDPGLGLRLIYFSYDVKMKEKGDIPEGYSVSREKKERFSLILESASTNQTSMYLCASSSGTGREKLFFGSGTQLSVL.

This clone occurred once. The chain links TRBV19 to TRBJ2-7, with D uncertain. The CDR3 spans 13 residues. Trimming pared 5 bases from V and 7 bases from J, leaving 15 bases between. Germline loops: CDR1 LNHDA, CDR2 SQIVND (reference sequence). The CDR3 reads CASSRQDLREQYF. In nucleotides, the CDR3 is TGTGCCAGTAGTCGTCAGGACCTCAGGGAGCAGTACTTC.

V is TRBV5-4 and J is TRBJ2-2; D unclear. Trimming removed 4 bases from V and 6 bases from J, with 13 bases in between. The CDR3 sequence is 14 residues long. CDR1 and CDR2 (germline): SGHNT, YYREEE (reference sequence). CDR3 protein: CASSLKGPAGELFF. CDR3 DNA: TGTGCCAGCAGCCTTAAAGGTCCAGCCGGGGAGCTGTTTTTT. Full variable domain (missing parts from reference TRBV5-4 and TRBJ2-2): ETGVTQSPTHLIKTRGQQVTLRCSSQSGHNTVSWYQQALGQGPQFIFQYYREEENGRGNFPPRFSGLQFPNYSSELNVNALELDDSALYLCASSLKGPAGELFFGEGSRLTVL.

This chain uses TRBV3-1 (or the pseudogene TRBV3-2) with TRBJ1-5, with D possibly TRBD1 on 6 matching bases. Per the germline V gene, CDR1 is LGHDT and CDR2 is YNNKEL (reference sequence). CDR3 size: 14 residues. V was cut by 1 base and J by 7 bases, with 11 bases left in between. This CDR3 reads CASSQGWGAQPQHF. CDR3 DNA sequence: TGTGCCAGCAGCCAAGGATGGGGGGCCCAGCCCCAGCATTTT.

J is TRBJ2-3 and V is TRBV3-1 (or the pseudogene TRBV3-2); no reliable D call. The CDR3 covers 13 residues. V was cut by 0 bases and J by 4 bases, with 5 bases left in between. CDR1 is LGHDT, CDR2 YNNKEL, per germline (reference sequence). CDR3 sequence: CASSQDGADTQYF. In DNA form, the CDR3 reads TGTGCCAGCAGCCAAGATGGGGCAGATACGCAGTATTTT.

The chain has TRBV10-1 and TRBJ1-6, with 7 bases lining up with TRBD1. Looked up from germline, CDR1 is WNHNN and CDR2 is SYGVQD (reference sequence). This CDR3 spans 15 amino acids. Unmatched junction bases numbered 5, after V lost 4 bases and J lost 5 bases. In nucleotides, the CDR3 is TGCGCCAGCAGTGGGGCGACAGGGAATAATTCACCCCTCCACTTT. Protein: CASSGATGNNSPLHF.

CDR3 bases: TGTGCCAGTAGTAAGGGACTAGGGGCGTTAGAGACCCAGTACTTC. Translated, it gives CASSKGLGALETQYF. The chain has TRBV19 and TRBJ2-5, with TRBD2 identical over 8 bases. This CDR3 is 15 amino acids long. The germline CDR1 and CDR2 sequences are LNHDA and SQIVND (reference sequence). The V segment lost 4 bases and the J segment 4 bases; nucleotides outside the gene matches: 8.

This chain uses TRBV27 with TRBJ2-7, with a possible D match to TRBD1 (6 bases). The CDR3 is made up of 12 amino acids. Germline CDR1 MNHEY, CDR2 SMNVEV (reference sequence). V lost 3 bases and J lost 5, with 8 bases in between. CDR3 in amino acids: CASSFRGNEQYF. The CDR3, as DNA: TGTGCCAGCAGTTTCAGGGGTAACGAGCAGTACTTC.

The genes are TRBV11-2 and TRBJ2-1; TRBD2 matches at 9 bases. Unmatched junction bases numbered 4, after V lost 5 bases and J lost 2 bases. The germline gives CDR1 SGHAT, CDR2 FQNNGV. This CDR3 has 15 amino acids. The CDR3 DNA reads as TGTGCCAGCAGCCTTAGCGGGAGTACCTACAATGAGCAGTTCTTC. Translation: CASSLSGSTYNEQFF.

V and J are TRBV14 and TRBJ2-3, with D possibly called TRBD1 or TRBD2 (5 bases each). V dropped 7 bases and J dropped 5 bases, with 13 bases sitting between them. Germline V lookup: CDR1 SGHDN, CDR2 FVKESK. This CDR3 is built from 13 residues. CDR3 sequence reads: CASTRDRGDTQYF. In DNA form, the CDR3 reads TGTGCCAGCACCCGGGACCGCGGAGATACGCAGTATTTT.

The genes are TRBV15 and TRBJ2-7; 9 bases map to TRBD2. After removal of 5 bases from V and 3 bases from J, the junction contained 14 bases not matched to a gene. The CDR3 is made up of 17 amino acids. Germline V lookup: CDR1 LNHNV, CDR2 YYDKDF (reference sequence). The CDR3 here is CATSRVVGSGGYYEQYF. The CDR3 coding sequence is TGTGCCACCAGCCGGGTGGTGGGTAGCGGGGGATACTACGAGCAGTACTTC.

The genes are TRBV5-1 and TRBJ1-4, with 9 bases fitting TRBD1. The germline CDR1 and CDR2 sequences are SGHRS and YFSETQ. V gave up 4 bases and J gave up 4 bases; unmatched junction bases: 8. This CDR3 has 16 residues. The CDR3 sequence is CASSARPGQGNEKLFF. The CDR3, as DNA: TGCGCCAGCAGCGCGCGCCCGGGACAGGGTAATGAAAAACTGTTTTTT.

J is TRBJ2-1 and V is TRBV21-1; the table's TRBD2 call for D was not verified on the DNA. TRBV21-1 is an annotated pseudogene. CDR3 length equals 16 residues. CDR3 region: CASSTMSGKVYNEQFF. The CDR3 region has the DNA TGTGCCAGCAGCACGATGAGCGGCAAAGTATACAATGAGCAGTTCTTC.

CDR3 coding DNA: TGTGCCAGCAGCGCTCTACAGGGTGGGAATGAAAAACTGTTTTTT. It specifies CASSALQGGNEKLFF. The chain recombines TRBV9 with TRBJ1-4; tentatively, D is TRBD1 (6 bases). The V and J ends lost 3 bases and 5 bases respectively, with 14 bases between them. CDR1 is SGDLS, CDR2 YYNGEE, per germline. The CDR3 spans 15 residues.

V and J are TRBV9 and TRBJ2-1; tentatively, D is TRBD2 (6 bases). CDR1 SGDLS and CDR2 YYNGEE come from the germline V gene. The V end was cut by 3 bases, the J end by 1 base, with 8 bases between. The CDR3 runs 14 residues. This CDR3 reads CASSGGTSYNEQFF. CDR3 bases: TGTGCCAGCAGCGGGGGGACTTCCTACAATGAGCAGTTCTTC.